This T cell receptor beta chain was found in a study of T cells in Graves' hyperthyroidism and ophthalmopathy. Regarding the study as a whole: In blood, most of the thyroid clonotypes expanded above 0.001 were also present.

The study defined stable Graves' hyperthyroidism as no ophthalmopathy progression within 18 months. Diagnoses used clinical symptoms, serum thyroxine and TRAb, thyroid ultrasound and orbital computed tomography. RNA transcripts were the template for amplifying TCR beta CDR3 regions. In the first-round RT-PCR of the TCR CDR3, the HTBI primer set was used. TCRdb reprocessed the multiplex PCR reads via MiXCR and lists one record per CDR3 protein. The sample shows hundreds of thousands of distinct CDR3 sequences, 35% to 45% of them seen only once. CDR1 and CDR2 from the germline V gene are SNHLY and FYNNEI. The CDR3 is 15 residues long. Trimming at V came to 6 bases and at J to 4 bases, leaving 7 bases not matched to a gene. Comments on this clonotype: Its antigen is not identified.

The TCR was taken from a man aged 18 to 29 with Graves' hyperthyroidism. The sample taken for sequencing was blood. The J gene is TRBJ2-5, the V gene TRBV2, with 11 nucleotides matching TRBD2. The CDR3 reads CASSEGLAVRETQYF. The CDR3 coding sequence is TGTGCCAGCAGCGAGGGACTAGCGGTGAGAGAGACCCAGTACTTC.